This T cell receptor beta chain was found in a study of T cell responses to AZD1222 COVID-19 vaccine. TCRdb's copy holds only in-frame clones and misses some; the assay was immunoSEQ multiplex PCR. This table holds more than 85,000 clones, 75% to 90% found once. V lost 2 bases and J lost 5; bases outside the gene matches: 1. The germline V gene encodes CDR1 SGHNT and CDR2 YYREEE (reference sequence). The CDR3 has 13 residues. The material sequenced was peripheral blood, taken on day 0 of AZD1222 vaccination. V is TRBV5-4 and J is TRBJ1-5; 7 positions match TRBD1. The receptor was isolated from an adult in good health. The CDR3 sequence is CASSFQGDQPQHF. The CDR3, as DNA: TGTGCCAGCAGCTTTCAGGGGGATCAGCCCCAGCATTTT. Full variable domain (rest looked up from reference TRBV5-4 and TRBJ1-5): ETGVTQSPTHLIKTRGQQVTLRCSSQSGHNTVSWYQQALGQGPQFIFQYYREEENGRGNFPPRFSGLQFPNYSSELNVNALELDDSALYLCASSFQGDQPQHFGDGTRLSIL.